Listed below are T cell receptor beta chains from one sample, sequenced in a study of CD8 T cells in ankylosing spondylitis. TCRdb re-analysed the 5' RACE reads in MiXCR, keeping a single row per CDR3 protein. The table has under 250,000 distinct CDR3 sequences, approximately 8.4% seen once. Material: blood, either unsorted or a sorted T cell fraction (not recorded which). Source of these receptors: a female donor with ankylosing spondylitis or in good health (not recorded which). Both conserved end residues are part of each CDR3. Each record gives: clone size, D gene, V gene, J gene, CDR3 protein, CDR3 DNA. The D gene is left open where the match is weak. The size entry is marked missing in some rows and otherwise reads once, few, many or a size class.

abundance: many
d_gene: -
v_gene: TRBV27
j_gene: TRBJ2-3
CDR3aa: CASSFLAYTDTQYF
CDR3nt: TGTGCCAGCAGTTTCTTAGCGTACACAGATACGCAGTATTTT

abundance: many
d_gene: TRBD1
v_gene: TRBV11-2
j_gene: TRBJ2-3
CDR3aa: CASSLEGPGRGRDTQYF
CDR3nt: TGTGCCAGCAGCTTAGAGGGCCCGGGAAGGGGGCGGGATACGCAGTATTTT

abundance: -
d_gene: TRBD1
v_gene: TRBV11-2
j_gene: TRBJ1-1
CDR3aa: CASSQWDRDGAEAFF
CDR3nt: TGTGCCAGCAGCCAATGGGACAGGGATGGGGCTGAAGCTTTCTTT

abundance: many
d_gene: -
v_gene: TRBV20-1
j_gene: TRBJ2-1
CDR3aa: CSARDFLAHTYNEQFF
CDR3nt: TGCAGTGCTAGAGATTTCCTAGCGCATACGTACAATGAGCAGTTCTTC

abundance: few
d_gene: -
v_gene: TRBV7-9
j_gene: TRBJ2-2
CDR3aa: CASSLNPLAGELFF
CDR3nt: TGTGCCAGCAGCTTAAATCCTTTGGCCGGGGAGCTGTTTTTT

abundance: many
d_gene: TRBD2
v_gene: TRBV29-1
j_gene: TRBJ2-1
CDR3aa: CTMSTGGTNEQFF
CDR3nt: TGCACTATGTCGACGGGAGGGACAAATGAGCAGTTCTTC

abundance: -
d_gene: -
v_gene: TRBV3-1
j_gene: TRBJ1-2
CDR3aa: CASSQDQSKWGVQNYGYTF
CDR3nt: TGTGCCAGCAGTCAAGATCAGTCTAAATGGGGGGTACAAAACTATGGCTACACCTTC

abundance: -
d_gene: -
v_gene: TRBV6-1
j_gene: TRBJ1-2
CDR3aa: CVSRGAPTANYGYTF
CDR3nt: TGTGTCAGCAGAGGAGCCCCGACTGCCAACTATGGCTACACCTTC

abundance: many
d_gene: TRBD1
v_gene: TRBV7-3
j_gene: TRBJ2-5
CDR3aa: CASSFTGEETQYF
CDR3nt: TGTGCCAGCAGCTTTACAGGGGAGGAGACCCAGTACTTC

abundance: many
d_gene: -
v_gene: TRBV20-1
j_gene: TRBJ2-7
CDR3aa: CSARTGRGVYEQYF
CDR3nt: TGCAGTGCTCGGACAGGGCGGGGGGTCTACGAGCAGTACTTC

abundance: few
d_gene: -
v_gene: TRBV7-9
j_gene: TRBJ1-1
CDR3aa: CASSPWEGHRAFF
CDR3nt: TGTGCCAGCAGTCCGTGGGAGGGGCATCGAGCTTTCTTT

abundance: many
d_gene: -
v_gene: TRBV7-2
j_gene: TRBJ2-1
CDR3aa: CASSLLGGDNEQFF
CDR3nt: TGTGCCAGCAGCTTGTTGGGCGGGGACAATGAGCAGTTCTTC

abundance: many
d_gene: -
v_gene: TRBV12-3/TRBV12-4
j_gene: TRBJ2-5
CDR3aa: CASSLKGETQYF
CDR3nt: TGTGCCAGCAGTTTAAAGGGAGAGACCCAGTACTTC

abundance: many
d_gene: TRBD1
v_gene: TRBV20-1
j_gene: TRBJ1-1
CDR3aa: CSARQGGDTEAFF
CDR3nt: TGCAGTGCTCGACAGGGAGGGGACACTGAAGCTTTCTTT

abundance: many
d_gene: -
v_gene: TRBV9
j_gene: TRBJ2-2
CDR3aa: CASSPPGGNTGELFF
CDR3nt: TGTGCCAGCAGCCCCCCCGGGGGAAACACCGGGGAGCTGTTTTTT

abundance: many
d_gene: -
v_gene: TRBV6-2/TRBV6-3
j_gene: TRBJ1-1
CDR3aa: CASSTGLRTEAFF
CDR3nt: TGTGCCAGCAGTACAGGATTGCGCACTGAAGCTTTCTTT

abundance: many
d_gene: -
v_gene: TRBV4-3
j_gene: TRBJ2-1
CDR3aa: CASSQDKGVGEQFF
CDR3nt: TGCGCCAGCAGCCAAGATAAGGGAGTGGGTGAGCAGTTCTTC

abundance: many
d_gene: -
v_gene: TRBV5-4
j_gene: TRBJ2-6
CDR3aa: CASSLDSPGETYGANVLTF
CDR3nt: TGTGCCAGCAGCTTGGATTCGCCAGGGGAGACTTATGGGGCCAACGTCCTGACTTTC

abundance: -
d_gene: TRBD2
v_gene: TRBV29-1
j_gene: TRBJ2-5
CDR3aa: CGVEEVAGVAQETQYF
CDR3nt: TGCGGCGTTGAAGAGGTAGCGGGAGTTGCTCAAGAGACCCAGTACTTC

abundance: many
d_gene: TRBD1
v_gene: TRBV4-1
j_gene: TRBJ2-1
CDR3aa: CASSHRDRNYNEQFF
CDR3nt: TGCGCCAGCAGCCACCGGGACAGGAACTACAATGAGCAGTTCTTC

abundance: many
d_gene: -
v_gene: TRBV15
j_gene: TRBJ2-1
CDR3aa: CATSRDRDLLPYNEQFF
CDR3nt: TGTGCCACCAGCAGAGATAGGGACTTGCTCCCCTACAATGAGCAGTTCTTC

abundance: many
d_gene: -
v_gene: TRBV28
j_gene: TRBJ1-2
CDR3aa: CASRPGGGYGYTF
CDR3nt: TGTGCCAGCAGACCCGGGGGCGGCTATGGCTACACCTTC

abundance: few
d_gene: -
v_gene: TRBV7-9
j_gene: TRBJ2-7
CDR3aa: CASSFPALKDEQYF
CDR3nt: TGTGCCAGCAGCTTTCCGGCACTCAAGGACGAGCAGTACTTC

abundance: many
d_gene: TRBD2
v_gene: TRBV5-1
j_gene: TRBJ2-7
CDR3aa: CASSLELAGDEQYF
CDR3nt: TGCGCCAGCAGCTTGGAGCTAGCGGGAGATGAGCAGTACTTC

abundance: many
d_gene: -
v_gene: TRBV5-1
j_gene: TRBJ1-1
CDR3aa: CASSFREMNTEAFF
CDR3nt: TGCGCCAGCAGCTTCAGGGAGATGAACACTGAAGCTTTCTTT

abundance: -
d_gene: -
v_gene: TRBV7-2
j_gene: TRBJ1-2
CDR3aa: CASSLGPGVGYGYTF
CDR3nt: TGTGCCAGCAGCTTAGGGCCAGGGGTGGGCTATGGCTACACCTTC

abundance: -
d_gene: -
v_gene: TRBV11-2
j_gene: TRBJ1-4
CDR3aa: CASSSRGWEDEKLFF
CDR3nt: TGTGCCAGCAGCTCCCGGGGGTGGGAGGATGAAAAACTGTTTTTT

abundance: few
d_gene: -
v_gene: TRBV19
j_gene: TRBJ2-7
CDR3aa: CASSSGMFYEQYF
CDR3nt: TGTGCCAGTAGTAGCGGGATGTTCTACGAGCAGTACTTC

abundance: few
d_gene: -
v_gene: TRBV7-2
j_gene: TRBJ2-7
CDR3aa: CASSLDRIYEQYF
CDR3nt: TGTGCCAGCAGCTTAGACAGGATCTACGAGCAGTACTTC

abundance: many
d_gene: -
v_gene: TRBV20-1
j_gene: TRBJ2-7
CDR3aa: CSAREQTYEQYF
CDR3nt: TGCAGTGCTAGAGAACAGACCTACGAGCAGTACTTC

abundance: many
d_gene: -
v_gene: TRBV6-1
j_gene: TRBJ2-2
CDR3aa: CASSGGSAPNTGELFF
CDR3nt: TGTGCCAGCAGTGGGGGCAGCGCCCCGAACACCGGGGAGCTGTTTTTT

abundance: many
d_gene: -
v_gene: TRBV20-1
j_gene: TRBJ2-2
CDR3aa: CSAVGPSPGELFF
CDR3nt: TGCAGTGCTGTAGGCCCGAGTCCCGGGGAGCTGTTTTTT

abundance: -
d_gene: -
v_gene: TRBV7-9
j_gene: TRBJ1-2
CDR3aa: CASSPGAGFYGYTF
CDR3nt: TGTGCCAGCAGCCCAGGGGCAGGCTTCTATGGCTACACCTTC

abundance: -
d_gene: -
v_gene: TRBV7-2
j_gene: TRBJ1-1
CDR3aa: CASQRPSNTEAFF
CDR3nt: TGTGCCAGCCAAAGGCCTTCGAACACTGAAGCTTTCTTT

abundance: many
d_gene: TRBD2
v_gene: TRBV5-5
j_gene: TRBJ2-1
CDR3aa: CASSSRRAGGSYNEQFF
CDR3nt: TGTGCCAGCAGCTCCCGACGAGCGGGAGGATCGTACAATGAGCAGTTCTTC

abundance: many
d_gene: TRBD2
v_gene: TRBV13
j_gene: TRBJ2-1
CDR3aa: CASSPWTSRGNEQFF
CDR3nt: TGTGCCAGCAGCCCCTGGACTAGTAGGGGCAATGAGCAGTTCTTC

abundance: many
d_gene: -
v_gene: TRBV12-3/TRBV12-4
j_gene: TRBJ2-7
CDR3aa: CASSYGRFEQYF
CDR3nt: TGTGCCAGCAGTTACGGGCGTTTCGAGCAGTACTTC

abundance: many
d_gene: -
v_gene: TRBV2
j_gene: TRBJ2-1
CDR3aa: CASSTRSGVYNEQFF
CDR3nt: TGTGCCAGCAGTACTAGGTCGGGAGTGTACAATGAGCAGTTCTTC

abundance: many
d_gene: TRBD2
v_gene: TRBV20-1
j_gene: TRBJ2-3
CDR3aa: CSARAGGFTDTQYF
CDR3nt: TGCAGTGCAAGAGCGGGGGGATTCACAGATACGCAGTATTTT

abundance: many
d_gene: -
v_gene: TRBV12-3/TRBV12-4
j_gene: TRBJ2-4
CDR3aa: CASSLGPVVTKNIQYF
CDR3nt: TGTGCCAGCAGTTTAGGGCCGGTTGTAACCAAAAACATTCAGTACTTC

abundance: -
d_gene: TRBD1
v_gene: TRBV29-1
j_gene: TRBJ1-1
CDR3aa: CSVAWQGGTEAFF
CDR3nt: TGCAGCGTTGCTTGGCAGGGGGGCACTGAAGCTTTCTTT

abundance: few
d_gene: -
v_gene: TRBV25-1
j_gene: TRBJ2-1
CDR3aa: CASSDRDAIRHNEQFF
CDR3nt: TGTGCCAGCAGTGACCGGGACGCCATCCGGCACAATGAGCAGTTCTTC

abundance: many
d_gene: -
v_gene: TRBV20-1
j_gene: TRBJ2-1
CDR3aa: CSATQLYSYNEQFF
CDR3nt: TGCAGTGCTACCCAGCTGTACTCCTACAATGAGCAGTTCTTC

abundance: many
d_gene: -
v_gene: TRBV7-8
j_gene: TRBJ2-2
CDR3aa: CASSLGTKTGELFF
CDR3nt: TGTGCCAGCAGCTTAGGGACCAAGACCGGGGAGCTGTTTTTT

abundance: -
d_gene: TRBD2
v_gene: TRBV11-3
j_gene: TRBJ2-1
CDR3aa: CASSSWASGRDEQFF
CDR3nt: TGTGCCAGCAGCTCTTGGGCTAGCGGGAGGGATGAGCAGTTCTTC